This TCR beta chain derives from a study of T cells in women clearing cervical HPV infection (dated by TCRdb to the late 2010s). Turning to the overall study: The cases were 20 to 25 women with histologically confirmed HPV16-related CIN3 or worse, and 2 of those women had invasive cancers. Quality controls consisted of five blinded duplicates per group, for a total of about 60 samples made up of 50 or so participants and around ten replicates. The parent cohort enrolled about 9,900 women aged 18 or older in Guanacaste, Costa Rica, in about 1993 to 1995 and followed the women for roughly seven years. Cases were matched to controls by age within five years and by the year the sample was collected. HLA typing was available for only a few women, so HLA type could not be excluded as a confounder. For cases, the median interval between lesion detection and blood sampling was more than 130 days, with an interquartile range of roughly 85 to 210 days. The controls were about 26 women whose single incident HPV16 infection cleared within 12 months with no development of precancer or cancer. Nested within Costa Rica's Guanacaste HPV Natural History Study, an exploratory proof-of-principle case-control study compared TCR repertoires across cervical HPV16 outcomes. Blood from cases was drawn at the visit where the lesion was first identified, while blood from controls was drawn once the infection was no longer detected. Cases had a median age of about 34 years and controls had a median age of about 37, with no significant differences in baseline characteristics. Overall study outcomes, separate from this receptor: TCR repertoire richness was significantly higher in CIN3+ cases than in controls across sequencing depths, while evenness did not differ. T-cell numbers per sample were unknown, so richness differences could reflect varying T-cell content rather than repertoire biology. TRBV6-7 relative abundance was lower in cases than in controls (around 0.11% versus 0.16%; Bonferroni P = 0.0008). Random forest classifiers that combined richness and V gene abundances separated cases from controls with an estimated AUC of around 0.87. Whether associations preceded infection or resulted from infection could not be shown with the cross-sectional design, and effector/memory subsets and HPV-specific T cells were not isolated.

Every participant had a single incident cervical HPV16 infection, and women with prevalent HPV16 infections were excluded. Cervical HPV DNA was detected by MY09/MY11 PCR and genotyped by dot-blot hybridization. Less than 19 mL of heparinized blood was centrifuged, after which the buffy coat was aliquoted, frozen at -30 degrees C, and then stored at -80 degrees C. QIAGEN kits were used to extract genomic DNA from the buffy coat specimens. V is reduced by 0 bases and J by 6 bases, leaving a spacing of 6 bases between them. Spanning cysteine to phenylalanine, the CDR3 consists of 12 amino acids. Shown are 27 bases from within the CDR3, in frame from base 1. CDR1 and CDR2 are drawn from the germline V gene (reference sequence): SGHKS, YYEKEE. As to this clone: Which antigen it targets is not known. Sequencing ends 3 residues short of the CDR3 end; the germline J gene provides the rest.

TCR beta CDR3 regions were amplified by multiplex PCR using the immunoSEQ assay from an average of approximately 1,200 ng genomic DNA per sample. The assay corrected primer bias using a complete synthetic TCR repertoire to establish an amplification baseline. The amplicons were sequenced using the Illumina platform. For the original study's pipeline: Error correction of the sequences involved clustering with frequency ratios plus a modified nearest-neighbor algorithm, after which the sequences were analyzed in the immunoSEQ Analyzer using IMGT gene definitions. At each rarefaction depth, TCR richness and evenness were averaged across 20 rarefaction repeats, and any sample with fewer sequences than the depth was left out. Relative abundances of V, D and J genes were compared between groups using Wilcoxon rank sum tests, with FDR correction applied. An intraclass correlation of roughly 96% for TCR richness and an average of about 82% across approximately 63 gene segments were obtained from the blinded duplicates. The table comes from immuneACCESS by way of TCRdb, which keeps in-frame sequences with V and J called. Part of the clones is missing from these tables; in studies checked, under half for an unresolved V gene and the rest for unknown reasons. V and J calls plus clone size are reproduced from that table; the DNA served to infer D and trimming. The table for this sample records 40,000 to 45,000 clones. 1% to 1.5% of the sample rests with the top ten.

The sequence derives from a woman aged 18 to 69 with a cervical HPV16 infection that either progressed to CIN3+ or cleared (not recorded which). The chain is encoded by TRBV5-5 joined to TRBJ2-5, with the D gene uncertain. The sequencing input was blood buffy coat. The CDR3 DNA, read in part, is TGTGCCAGCAGCTTGGTATCCCAGACC. It translates to CASSLVSQT. The CDR3 in full is CASSLVSQTQYF.